The 6 T cell receptor beta chains in this list originate from one sample, sequenced in a study of metastatic and nonmetastatic thyroid tumors. The entire patient cohort was treatment-naive prior to thyroid surgery. TCRdb re-called the PCR reads via MiXCR. The repertoire includes around 42,000 clones, 11% of them detected once, and approximately 22% sits in the top ten. The source material was blood. These receptor sequences come from a female donor with papillary thyroid cancer or a benign thyroid nodule (not recorded which). Some clones in this sample may be carry-over from other donors' samples.

CDR3 region: CASSESSAGEAFF. CDR3 nucleotide sequence: TGCGCCAGCAGTGAGTCGTCGGCTGGTGAAGCTTTCTTT. The chain combines TRBV10-2 with TRBJ1-1; unclear D gene. The CDR3 has 13 amino acids. Germline V gene sequence: CDR1 WSHSY, CDR2 SAAADI. The V end was cut by 0 bases, the J end by 7 bases, with 9 bases between.

This clone was picked up many times. The genes are TRBV7-2 and TRBJ1-1; D gene uncertain. Germline CDR1 is SGHTA and CDR2 is FQGNSA. The CDR3 is 13 amino acids. V was clipped by 3 bases and J by 1 base, with 6 bases between them. CDR3 loop: CASSFGGNTEAFF. The CDR3 nucleotides read TGTGCCAGCAGCTTTGGTGGGAACACTGAAGCTTTCTTT.

This clone was picked up many times. This sequence joins TRBV11-3 and TRBJ2-3; TRBD1 agrees at 10 bases. The trim removed 5 bases at V and 4 bases at J, leaving 9 bases unmatched. Germline assignment: CDR1 SGHNT and CDR2 YENEEA. The CDR3 totals 16 residues. The DNA of the CDR3 is TGTGCCAGCAGCCCCCGGGCTGGACAGGGGGCAGATACGCAGTATTTT. Encoded protein: CASSPRAGQGADTQYF.

This clone was seen at least ten times. This chain joins TRBV7-9 and TRBJ2-5; D is undetermined. Looked up from germline, CDR1 is SEHNR and CDR2 is FQNEAQ (reference sequence). V was trimmed by 5 bases and J by 5 bases, leaving 6 bases between them. This CDR3 contains 11 residues. The DNA of the CDR3 is TGTGCCAGCAGCCGGCGGGAGACCCAGTACTTC. Protein sequence: CASSRRETQYF.

This clone was counted many times. The CDR3 sequence is CSAYRAYEQYF. The CDR3 nucleotides read TGCAGTGCTTACAGGGCCTACGAGCAGTACTTC. V gene TRBV20-1 combines with J gene TRBJ2-7, with TRBD1 as a possible D gene (6 bases). The CDR3 is 11 residues long. V was cut by 5 bases and J by 2 bases, with 7 bases left in between. Germline-derived CDR1 and CDR2 are DFQATT and SNEGSKA (reference sequence).

As for this clone: This clone may be a read error of a much larger clone one base away. The chain is built from TRBV7-2 and TRBJ1-5; unclear D gene. The closer fit of TRBJ2-3 to the DNA end suggests the J call may be wrong. Germline lookup yields CDR1 SGHTA and CDR2 FQGNSA. The CDR3 contains 15 residues. DNA of the CDR3: TGTGCCAACAGCTTATCGGGCACTCGAAATCAGCCCCAGTATTTT. Its translation: CANSLSGTRNQPQYF.